Presented here are 18 T cell receptor beta chains from one specimen sequenced in a study of OX40 agonist ivuxolimab in advanced cancers. Some clones are missing from TCRdb's copy, which holds only in-frame ones; the method was immunoSEQ multiplex PCR. The table lists under 90,000 clones, roughly 86% of them singletons, with 0.8% to 1% in the top ten. The input for sequencing was CD4+ or CD8+ T cells sorted from blood, taken in a trial of the OX40 agonist ivuxolimab. These receptors were collected from an adult with an advanced solid tumor such as melanoma, head and neck, liver or kidney cancer.

This chain joins TRBV6-5 and TRBJ2-7; TRBD2 is a possible D gene (6 bases). Per the germline V gene, CDR1 is MNHEY and CDR2 is SVGAGI. The germline V and J ends were trimmed by 5 bases and 7 bases, with 21 bases remaining between them. CDR3 length equals 15 residues. The CDR3 region is CASSRGVAGGREQYF. CDR3 DNA: TGTGCCAGCAGTCGCGGGGTAGCCGGAGGACGTGAGCAGTACTTC.

This chain uses TRBV6-5 with TRBJ2-7; 10 bases match TRBD1. The CDR3 loop spans 15 amino acids. Germline V gives CDR1 MNHEY, CDR2 SVGAGI. V was clipped by 2 bases and J by 5 bases; unmatched bases: 6. The CDR3 reads CASSYAGTGEDEQYF. In DNA, the CDR3 is TGTGCCAGCAGTTACGCCGGGACAGGGGAGGACGAGCAGTACTTC.

The sample holds a few counts of this clone. V gene TRBV10-1 combines with J gene TRBJ1-2; 9 positions agree with TRBD1. The CDR3 is 13 amino acids. V lost 5 bases to trimming and J lost 7 bases; unmatched junction nucleotides: 5. The germline V gene encodes CDR1 WNHNN and CDR2 SYGVQD (reference sequence). The CDR3 reads CASSRDRDIGYTF. The CDR3 DNA reads as TGCGCCAGCAGTCGGGACAGGGATATTGGCTACACCTTC.

The DNA for the CDR3 is TGTGCCAGCAGCTTGTTTAAGAGCGCCAGAGTCAACAATGAGCAGTTCTTC. Translated: CASSLFKSARVNNEQFF. V gene TRBV7-2 combines with J gene TRBJ2-1; D is unresolved. Germline CDR1 is SGHTA and CDR2 is FQGNSA. This CDR3 has 17 residues. Deletions cut 3 bases from V and 5 bases from J, with 20 bases between. Full variable domain (missing parts from reference TRBV7-2 and TRBJ2-1): GAGVSQSPSNKVTEKGKDVELRCDPISGHTALYWYRQSLGQGLEFLIYFQGNSAPDKSGLPSDRFSAERTGGSVSTLTIQRTQQEDSAVYLCASSLFKSARVNNEQFFGPGTRLTVL.

The chain joins TRBV10-3 to TRBJ2-7; 9 bases align to TRBD2. Germline values: CDR1 ENHRY, CDR2 SYGVKD. This CDR3 is 16 amino acids long. J lost 2 bases, V lost 7 bases, and 12 bases had no gene match. The CDR3 protein is CAIMRGSGSGPYEQYF. CDR3 DNA: TGTGCCATCATGCGCGGTAGCGGGAGCGGCCCCTACGAGCAGTACTTC.

This clone was observed a few times. This chain uses TRBV9 with TRBJ2-1; TRBD1 matches 9 bases. Germline V gene sequence: CDR1 SGDLS, CDR2 YYNGEE. V lost 0 bases, J lost 9 bases, and 10 bases stayed unmatched. The CDR3 totals 16 residues. In DNA, the CDR3 is TGTGCCAGCAGCGTAGGCGTCACACAGGGGGCAGGTGAGCAGTTCTTC. It is translated as CASSVGVTQGAGEQFF.

The chain combines TRBV18 with TRBJ2-3, with 7 bases lining up with TRBD2. Per germline, CDR1 KGHSH and CDR2 LQKENI. CDR3 size: 14 residues. V gave up 3 bases and J gave up 3 bases; unmatched junction bases: 3. In DNA, the CDR3 is TGTGCCAGCTCACCGGTCGGGAGGACAGATACGCAGTATTTT. This gives the protein CASSPVGRTDTQYF. Drawing the rest from reference TRBV18 and TRBJ2-3, the complete variable domain is NAGVMQNPRHLVRRRGQEARLRCSPMKGHSHVYWYRQLPEEGLKFMVYLQKENIIDESGMPKERFSAEFPKEGPSILRIQQVVRGDSAAYFCASSPVGRTDTQYFGPGTRLTVL.

The chain employs TRBV11-2 and TRBJ2-3, with a tentative D call TRBD2 (6 bases). Trimming took off 5 bases at V and 4 bases at J, with 16 bases between the two ends. This CDR3 has 15 residues. The V gene's germline CDR1 is SGHAT and CDR2 FQNNGV. The CDR3 DNA is TGTGCCAGCAGCCTGGGACTCTCTGACCCAGATACGCAGTATTTT. Its translation is CASSLGLSDPDTQYF. Using reference TRBV11-2 and TRBJ2-3 for the parts outside the CDR3, the full variable domain is EAGVAQSPRYKIIEKRQSVAFWCNPISGHATLYWYQQILGQGPKLLIQFQNNGVVDDSQLPKDRFSAERLKGVDSTLKIQPAKLEDSAVYLCASSLGLSDPDTQYFGPGTRLTVL.

The genes are TRBV27 and TRBJ2-3, with 12 positions matching TRBD1. Trimming at V came to 2 bases and at J to 5 bases, leaving 2 bases not matched to a gene. This CDR3 spans 15 amino acids. Germline assignment: CDR1 MNHEY and CDR2 SMNVEV (reference sequence). In nucleotides, the CDR3 is TGTGCCAGCAGTTTAAGGGACAGGGGGCAAGATACGCAGTATTTT. Its translation: CASSLRDRGQDTQYF.

The chain employs TRBV6-4 and TRBJ2-5; unclear D gene. V shed 4 bases and J shed 13 bases, with 22 bases lying between them. Germline V lookup: CDR1 MRHNA, CDR2 SNTAGT. The CDR3 has 14 residues. In nucleotides, the CDR3 is TGTGCCAGCAGTGGGACCCGCCTAGTCTTGATAGGGTACTTC. Protein sequence: CASSGTRLVLIGYF.

The V gene is TRBV19, the J gene TRBJ1-1; 7 bases line up with TRBD1. The CDR3 extends over 16 amino acids. The junction had 11 bases not matched to a gene; V was cut back by 7 bases and J by 0 bases. In germline, CDR1 is LNHDA, CDR2 SQIVND (reference sequence). The CDR3 sequence: CASTNRGHDMNTEAFF. CDR3 nucleotide sequence: TGTGCCAGTACCAACAGGGGCCATGACATGAACACTGAAGCTTTCTTT.

CDR3 nucleotides: TGCGCCAGCAGCTTGGACGGGACAGGCTTCACCGGGGAGCTGTTTTTT. Protein sequence: CASSLDGTGFTGELFF. The chain joins TRBV5-1 to TRBJ2-2, with 8 bases aligning to TRBD1. Germline V gene data show CDR1 as SGHRS and CDR2 as YFSETQ. The CDR3 is 16 residues long. The ends lost 0 bases at V and 4 bases at J; junction bases unmatched: 5.

V and J are TRBV28 and TRBJ2-7; possible D gene TRBD1, 5 bases. CDR1 and CDR2 from the germline V gene are MDHEN and SYDVKM. This CDR3 comprises 15 residues. V dropped 4 bases and J dropped 1 base, with 14 bases sitting between them. The CDR3 region is CASSSLVDSSYEQYF. Here the CDR3 DNA reads TGTGCCAGCAGTTCGCTAGTTGACAGTTCCTACGAGCAGTACTTC.

The CDR3 protein is CASSQDISYNEQFF. The CDR3 DNA reads as TGTGCCAGCAGCCAAGACATTAGCTACAATGAGCAGTTCTTC. This chain connects TRBV4-2 to TRBJ2-1; D remains ambiguous. Germline CDR1 reads LGHNA; CDR2 reads YNFKEQ. V was shortened by 0 bases and J by 3 bases, with 6 bases between the two germline ends. The CDR3 length is 14 residues.

The CDR3 coding sequence is TGTGCCATCAGTGAGTCGAGTAGGAGCACAGATACGCAGTATTTT. Translating gives CAISESSRSTDTQYF. V gene TRBV10-3 combines with J gene TRBJ2-3; the D is unclear. CDR1 ENHRY and CDR2 SYGVKD come from the germline V gene. Trimming took 0 bases from V and 0 from J, leaving 7 bases between them. The CDR3 consists of 15 residues.

The chain is built from TRBV19 and TRBJ2-1, with 7 positions matching TRBD1. Germline-derived CDR1 and CDR2 are LNHDA and SQIVND (reference sequence). With 4 bases clipped from V and 10 bases from J, the junction kept 13 bases outside the gene matches. This CDR3 is 15 amino acids long. The CDR3 DNA is TGTGCCAGTAGTACAGGGCCCGAACAGGGGCGGGAGCAGTTCTTC. Translated, it gives CASSTGPEQGREQFF.

The sample holds a few counts of this clone. The chain uses TRBV10-2 and TRBJ1-5; TRBD1 is a possible D gene (6 bases). Germline lookup yields CDR1 WSHSY and CDR2 SAAADI. This CDR3 is 15 amino acids long. V gave up 3 bases and J gave up 7 bases, with 16 bases separating them. The CDR3 DNA is TGCGCCAGCAGTGACGCCCAACAGGGAGGACAGCCCCAGCATTTT. Translating gives CASSDAQQGGQPQHF.

J is TRBJ1-2 and V is TRBV6-1; no clear D. Germline CDR1 and CDR2: MNHNS and SASEGT. The CDR3 is 14 amino acids. The V and J ends lost 6 bases and 4 bases respectively, with 15 bases between them. The CDR3 nucleotides are TGTGCCAGCAGAGCAGTGACCTTCCCCTATGGCTACACCTTC. It translates to CASRAVTFPYGYTF.